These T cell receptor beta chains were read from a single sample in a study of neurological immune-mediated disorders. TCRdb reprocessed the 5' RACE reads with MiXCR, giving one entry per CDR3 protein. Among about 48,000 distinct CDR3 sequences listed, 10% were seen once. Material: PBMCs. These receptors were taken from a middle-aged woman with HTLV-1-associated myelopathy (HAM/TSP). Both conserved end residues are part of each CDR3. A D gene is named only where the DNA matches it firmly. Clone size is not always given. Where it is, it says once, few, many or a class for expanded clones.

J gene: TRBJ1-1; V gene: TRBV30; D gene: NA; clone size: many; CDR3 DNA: TGTGCCTGGGGGGAGGGCACTGAAGCTTTCTTT; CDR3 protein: CAWGEGTEAFF
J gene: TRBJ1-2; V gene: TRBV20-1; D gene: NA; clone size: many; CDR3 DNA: TGCAGTGCTCTCGCCGGGGAGCCGTTCCTCTATGGCTACACCTTC; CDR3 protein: CSALAGEPFLYGYTF
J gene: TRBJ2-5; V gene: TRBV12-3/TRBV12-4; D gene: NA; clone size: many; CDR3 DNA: TGTGCCAGCAGCCCCTCCGGACCCTTGCATTCGGACTTC; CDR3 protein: CASSPSGPLHSDF
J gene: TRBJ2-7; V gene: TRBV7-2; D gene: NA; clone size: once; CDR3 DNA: TGTGCCAGCAGCTTAGTCTCAACCCCCAATTTCTACGAGCAGTACTTC; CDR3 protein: CASSLVSTPNFYEQYF
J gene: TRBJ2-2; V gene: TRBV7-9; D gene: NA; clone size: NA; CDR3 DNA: TGTGCCAGCAGCCAAACGAACACCGGGGAGCTGTTTTTT; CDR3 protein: CASSQTNTGELFF
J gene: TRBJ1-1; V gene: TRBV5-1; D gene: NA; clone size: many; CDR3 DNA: TGCGCCAGCAGCTTGGTTGGCGAGAGCACTGAAGCTTTCTTT; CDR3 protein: CASSLVGESTEAFF
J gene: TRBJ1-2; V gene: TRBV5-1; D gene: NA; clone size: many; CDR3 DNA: TGCGCCACCGATACGGGGACCTACTATGGCTACACCTTC; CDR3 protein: CATDTGTYYGYTF
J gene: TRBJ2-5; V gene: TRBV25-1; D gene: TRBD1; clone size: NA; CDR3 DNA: TGTGCCAGCAGTCCCCTACAGGGGGCAGGTGAGAACCAGTACTTC; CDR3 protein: CASSPLQGAGENQYF
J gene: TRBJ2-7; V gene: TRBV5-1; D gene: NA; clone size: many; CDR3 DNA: TGCGCCAGCAGCCTGGAAGGGAGCTCCTACGAGCAGTACTTC; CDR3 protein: CASSLEGSSYEQYF
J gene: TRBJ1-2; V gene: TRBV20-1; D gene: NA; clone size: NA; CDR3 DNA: TGCAGTGCTAGTCGTACATGGTACTATGGCTACACCTTC; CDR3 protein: CSASRTWYYGYTF
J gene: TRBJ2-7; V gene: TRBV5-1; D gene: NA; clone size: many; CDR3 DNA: TGCGCCAGCAGCCCGATCGCCCCCTCCTACGAGCAGTACTTC; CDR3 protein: CASSPIAPSYEQYF
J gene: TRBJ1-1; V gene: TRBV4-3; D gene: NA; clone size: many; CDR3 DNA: TGCGCCAGCAGCCAAGTAGGATCCCCCACTGAAGCTTTCTTT; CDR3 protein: CASSQVGSPTEAFF
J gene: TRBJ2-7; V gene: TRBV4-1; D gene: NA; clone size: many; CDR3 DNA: TGCGCCAGCAGCCAAGATCGACTCTTTAGCTCCTACGAGCAGTACTTC; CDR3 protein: CASSQDRLFSSYEQYF
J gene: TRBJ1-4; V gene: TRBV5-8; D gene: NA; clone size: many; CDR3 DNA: TGTGCCAGCAGCTTGGGAGAAGCAACTAATGAAAAACTGTTTTTT; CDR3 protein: CASSLGEATNEKLFF
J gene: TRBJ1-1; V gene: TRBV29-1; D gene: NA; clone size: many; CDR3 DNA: TGCAGCGCGGGACCCGGGACAGAAGCTTTCTTT; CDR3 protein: CSAGPGTEAFF
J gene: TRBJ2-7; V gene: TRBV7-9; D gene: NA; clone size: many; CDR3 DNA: TGTGCCAGCAGCGGAGAACTGGGGTGGTTGGGCGAGCAGTACTTC; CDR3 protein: CASSGELGWLGEQYF
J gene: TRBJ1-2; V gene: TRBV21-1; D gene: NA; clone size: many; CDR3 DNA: TGTGCCAGCAGCAAAGGTCCCGGGGATTACCATGGCTACACCTTC; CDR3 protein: CASSKGPGDYHGYTF
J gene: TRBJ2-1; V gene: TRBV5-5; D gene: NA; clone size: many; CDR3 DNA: TGTGCCAGCAGCTTAACAGGGAAACTAGCCTACAATGAGCAGTTCTTC; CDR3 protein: CASSLTGKLAYNEQFF
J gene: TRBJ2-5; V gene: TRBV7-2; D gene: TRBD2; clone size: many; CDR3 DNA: TGTGCCAGCAGCTCTGGACTAGCGGGACGTCAGCTCCAAGAGACCCAGTACTTC; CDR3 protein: CASSSGLAGRQLQETQYF
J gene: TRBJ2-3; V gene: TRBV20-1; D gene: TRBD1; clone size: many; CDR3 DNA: TGCAGTGCTAGAGATCTTGACAGGGGAGGAACAGATACGCAGTATTTT; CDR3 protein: CSARDLDRGGTDTQYF
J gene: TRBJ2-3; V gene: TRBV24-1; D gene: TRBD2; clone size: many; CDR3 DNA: TGTGCCACCAGTGACCTCCGGGACTACAGCACAGATACGCAGTATTTT; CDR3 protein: CATSDLRDYSTDTQYF
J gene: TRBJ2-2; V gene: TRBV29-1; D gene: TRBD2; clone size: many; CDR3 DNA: TGCAGCGTTGCTGGGACTAGCGGGAGGGAATCGAACACCGGGGAGCTGTTTTTT; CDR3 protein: CSVAGTSGRESNTGELFF
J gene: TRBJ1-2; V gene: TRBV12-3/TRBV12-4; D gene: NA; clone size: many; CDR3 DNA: TGTGCCAGCAGTTTAGTCAGGGGTGAGGGCTACACCTTC; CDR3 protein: CASSLVRGEGYTF
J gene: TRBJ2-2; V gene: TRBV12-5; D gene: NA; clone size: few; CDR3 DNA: TGTGCTAGTGGTTTGGTACTGGGAGGTCTTGGGGAGCTGTTTTTT; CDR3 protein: CASGLVLGGLGELFF
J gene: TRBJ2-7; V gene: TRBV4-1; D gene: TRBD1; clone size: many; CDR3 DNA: TGCGCCAGCAGCCAAGCGGTCAGGGGGTATAGCGAGCAGTACTTC; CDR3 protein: CASSQAVRGYSEQYF
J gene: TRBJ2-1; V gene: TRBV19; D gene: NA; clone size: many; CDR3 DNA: TGTGCCAGTAGTATTGGGGGTACTTCCTACAATGAGCAGTTCTTC; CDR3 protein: CASSIGGTSYNEQFF
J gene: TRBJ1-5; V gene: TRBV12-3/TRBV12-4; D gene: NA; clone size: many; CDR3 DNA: TGTGCCAGCAGCTTATCACTCGCTCCGGAATGGCAGGGGAATCAGCCCCAGCATTTT; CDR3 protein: CASSLSLAPEWQGNQPQHF
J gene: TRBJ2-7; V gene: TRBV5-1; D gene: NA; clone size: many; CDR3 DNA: TGCGCCAGCAGCTTCCCACCCTCTACCGGGACGCGAGGTTACTACGAGCAGTACTTC; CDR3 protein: CASSFPPSTGTRGYYEQYF
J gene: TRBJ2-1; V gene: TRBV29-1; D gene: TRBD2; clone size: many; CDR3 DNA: TGCAGCGTCCAAGGACTAGCGGACTACAATGAGCAGTTCTTC; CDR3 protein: CSVQGLADYNEQFF
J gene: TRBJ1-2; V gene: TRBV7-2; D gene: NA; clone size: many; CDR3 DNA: TGTGCCAGCAGCTTAGCCGATAGGGGCTATGGCTACACCTTC; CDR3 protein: CASSLADRGYGYTF
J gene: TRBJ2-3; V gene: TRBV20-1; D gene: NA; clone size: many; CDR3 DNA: TGCAGTGCTAGAACGGGACTCAGCACAGATACGCAGTATTTT; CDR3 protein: CSARTGLSTDTQYF
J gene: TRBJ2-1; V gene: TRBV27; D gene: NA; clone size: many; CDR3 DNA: TGTGCCAGCAGTTTCCATACAGGGTCGAATGAGCAGTTCTTC; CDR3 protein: CASSFHTGSNEQFF
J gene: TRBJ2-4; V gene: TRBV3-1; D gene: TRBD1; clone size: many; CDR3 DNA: TGTGCCAGCAGCCAAGAGGACAGGAGAGCGAGCATGTACTTC; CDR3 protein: CASSQEDRRASMYF
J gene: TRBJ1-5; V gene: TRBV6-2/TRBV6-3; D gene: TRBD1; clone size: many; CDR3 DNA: TGTGCCAGCAGCCGTGGGACAGGGGGATATAGCAATCAGCCCCAGCATTTT; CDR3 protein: CASSRGTGGYSNQPQHF
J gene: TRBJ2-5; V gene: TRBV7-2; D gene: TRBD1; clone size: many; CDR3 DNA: TGTGCCAGCAGCTTAAACAGGGGGGAGACCCAGTACTTC; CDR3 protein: CASSLNRGETQYF
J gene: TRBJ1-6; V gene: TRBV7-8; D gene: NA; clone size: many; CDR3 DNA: TGTGCCAGCAGCTTAGTTTTCCGGGGTTCCTATAATTCACCCCTCCACTTT; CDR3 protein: CASSLVFRGSYNSPLHF
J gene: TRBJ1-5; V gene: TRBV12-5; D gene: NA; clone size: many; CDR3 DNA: TGTGCTAGTGGTTTCGGCGAGAATCAGCCCCAGCATTTT; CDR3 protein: CASGFGENQPQHF
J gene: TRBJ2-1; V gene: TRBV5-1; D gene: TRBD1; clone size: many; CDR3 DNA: TGCGCCAGCAGCTTCGCTGGGACAGGGGAAGAGGAGCAGTTCTTC; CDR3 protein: CASSFAGTGEEEQFF
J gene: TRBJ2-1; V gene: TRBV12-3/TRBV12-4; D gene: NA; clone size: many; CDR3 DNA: TGTGCCAGCAGTGACCAGAATGAGCAGTTCTTC; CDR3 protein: CASSDQNEQFF
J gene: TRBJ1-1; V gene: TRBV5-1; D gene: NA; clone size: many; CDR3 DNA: TGCGCCAGCAGCGACGGGTCCCCGGGCCGATTGGCTTTCTTT; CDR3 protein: CASSDGSPGRLAFF
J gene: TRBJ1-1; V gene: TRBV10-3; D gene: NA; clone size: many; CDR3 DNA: TGTGCCATCAGTGAGTCGGTCGGGTCGTTTGAAGCTTTCTTT; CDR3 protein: CAISESVGSFEAFF
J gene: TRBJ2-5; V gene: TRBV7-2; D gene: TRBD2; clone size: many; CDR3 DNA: TGTGCCAGCAGCTTAAGGCCCCTGGGTAGCGGGGGTGAGACCCAGTACTTC; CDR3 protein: CASSLRPLGSGGETQYF
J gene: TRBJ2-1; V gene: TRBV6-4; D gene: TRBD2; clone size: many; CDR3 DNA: TGTGCCAGCAGCCGGGAGCGGGGGGGAATCAATGAGCAGTTCTTC; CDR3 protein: CASSRERGGINEQFF
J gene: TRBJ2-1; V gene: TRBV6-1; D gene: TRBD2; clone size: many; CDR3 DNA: TGTGCCAGCAGTGAAAATGCCCGGGGGGTCAGCTCCTACAATGAGCAGTTCTTC; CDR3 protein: CASSENARGVSSYNEQFF
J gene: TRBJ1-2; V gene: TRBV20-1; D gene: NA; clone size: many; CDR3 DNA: TGCAGTGCTAGAGTTCCCGGTTTCAGGGACTATGGCTACACCTTC; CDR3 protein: CSARVPGFRDYGYTF
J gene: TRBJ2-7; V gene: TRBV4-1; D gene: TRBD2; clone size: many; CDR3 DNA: TGCGCCAGCAGCCAAGATTTCGGACTAGCGGACAACTACGAGCAGTACTTC; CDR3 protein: CASSQDFGLADNYEQYF
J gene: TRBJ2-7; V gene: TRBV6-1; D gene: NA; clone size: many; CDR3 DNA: TGTGCCAGCAGTGAAGTCAGGGGCTCCTCGGAGCAGTACTTC; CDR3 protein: CASSEVRGSSEQYF
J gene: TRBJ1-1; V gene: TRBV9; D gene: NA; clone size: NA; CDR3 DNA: TGTGCCAGCAGCGTAGATTCGGTGAACACTGAAGCTTTCTTT; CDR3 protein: CASSVDSVNTEAFF
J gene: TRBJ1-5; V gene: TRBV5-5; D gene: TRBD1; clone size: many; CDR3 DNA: TGTGCCAGCAGCTTGGCCATGCAGGGGGTGACTCAGCCCCAGCATTTT; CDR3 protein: CASSLAMQGVTQPQHF
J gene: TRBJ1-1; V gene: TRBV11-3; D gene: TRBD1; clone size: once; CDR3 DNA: TGTACCAGCAGCACACAGGGGCGGGGAACTGAAGCTTTCTTT; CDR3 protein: CTSSTQGRGTEAFF
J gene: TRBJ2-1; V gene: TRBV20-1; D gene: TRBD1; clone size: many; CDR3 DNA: TGCAGTGCTAGTAAGGGGGCGGTTGAGCAGTTCTTC; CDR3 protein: CSASKGAVEQFF
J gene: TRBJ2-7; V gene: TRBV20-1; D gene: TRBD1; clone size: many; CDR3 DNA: TGCAGTGCAAAAAATACAGGGGGCGGGTACGAGCAGTACTTC; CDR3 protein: CSAKNTGGGYEQYF
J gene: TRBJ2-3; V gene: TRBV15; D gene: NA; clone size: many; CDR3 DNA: TGTGCCACCAGCAGAAGGTCCCCCAACCCCTACACAGATACGCAGTATTTT; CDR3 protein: CATSRRSPNPYTDTQYF
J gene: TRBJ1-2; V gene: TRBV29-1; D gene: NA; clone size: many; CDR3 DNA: TGCACCGAAACCAGGGGTACTGGCTACACCTTC; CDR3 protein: CTETRGTGYTF
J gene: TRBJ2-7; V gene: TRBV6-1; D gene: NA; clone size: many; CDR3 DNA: TGTGCCACCCAACTGGACAGCAACTACGAGCAGTACTTC; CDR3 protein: CATQLDSNYEQYF